These 31 T cell receptor beta chains were all obtained from the same sample, sequenced in a study of T-cell memory formation after mild COVID-19. TCRdb itself ran the 5' RACE reads through MiXCR, one entry per CDR3 protein. The table includes fewer than 50,000 distinct CDR3 sequences, over 6.5% detected once. The specimen was PBMCs or a T cell subset sorted from them (not recorded which). These receptors came from a man aged 18 to 29 who had mild COVID-19 (a few samples of this study predate the infection). Cell type and time point are not known.

DNA of the CDR3: TGTGCCAGCAGTTTAAATCGGGGAGCTTTCTTT. It codes for CASSLNRGAFF. The chain carries TRBV12-3 or TRBV12-4 and TRBJ1-1; D ambiguous. This CDR3 is 11 amino acids long. The V end was cut by 2 bases, the J end by 10 bases, with 8 bases between.

This clonotype came up a few times. V usage is TRBV29-1 and J usage is TRBJ2-2; 7 bases agree with TRBD1. Trimming removed 5 bases from V and 4 bases from J; junction bases left unmatched: 1. Germline CDR1 is SQVTM and CDR2 is ANQGSEA. The CDR3 runs 12 residues. The CDR3 DNA is TGCAGCGTTCGACAGGGCACCGGGGAGCTGTTTTTT. It codes for CSVRQGTGELFF.

This clonotype appeared a few times. The V call is TRBV7-8, the J call TRBJ2-6, with 10 nucleotides matching TRBD1. V shed 5 bases, J shed 0 bases, and the junction held 13 bases outside the gene matches. This CDR3 is built from 20 residues. CDR1 SGHVS and CDR2 FQNEAQ come from the germline V gene. Here the CDR3 reads CASSRLPTGGSVSGANVLTF. CDR3 coding DNA: TGTGCCAGCAGCCGCCTCCCGACAGGGGGCAGTGTCTCTGGGGCCAACGTCCTGACTTTC.

There are a few counts of this clonotype. The rearrangement links TRBV15 to TRBJ2-7; 9 bases align to TRBD2. Germline CDR1 reads LNHNV; CDR2 reads YYDKDF (reference sequence). V trimming: 5 bases; J trimming: 0 bases; junction bases outside the gene matches: 8. The CDR3 sequence is 16 residues long. This chain's CDR3 is CATSEGVAGASYEQYF. DNA for the CDR3: TGTGCCACCAGCGAGGGGGTAGCGGGGGCCTCCTACGAGCAGTACTTC. Combining the CDR3 with reference TRBV15 and TRBJ2-7 gives the whole variable domain DAMVIQNPRYQVTQFGKPVTLSCSQTLNHNVMYWYQQKSSQAPKLLFHYYDKDFNNEADTPDNFQSRRPNTSFCFLDIRSPGLGDTAMYLCATSEGVAGASYEQYFGPGTRLTVT.

Ten or more counts support this clonotype. The J gene is TRBJ2-7, the V gene TRBV6-5, with 8 bases lining up with TRBD1. The V segment lost 6 bases and the J segment 4 bases; nucleotides outside the gene matches: 11. This CDR3 contains 15 residues. Germline CDR1 MNHEY, CDR2 SVGAGI. This CDR3 is CASRLAVGQAYEQYV. DNA for the CDR3: TGTGCCAGCAGGCTGGCTGTGGGACAGGCATACGAGCAGTACGTC.

This clonotype has more than one count but fewer than ten. The V and J genes are TRBV6-5 and TRBJ2-5; D is perhaps TRBD2 (6 bases). Germline V gives CDR1 MNHEY, CDR2 SVGAGI. The CDR3 spans 13 residues. V lost 6 bases and J 7 bases, leaving 15 bases between the germline ends. CDR3 sequence reads: CASSLREGGTQYF. The CDR3 DNA sequence: TGTGCCAGCAGCCTACGCGAGGGAGGGACCCAGTACTTC.

CDR3 DNA: TGTGCCAGCAGTGAAGGGACCCGGGACCCACCCTTATACGAGCAGTACTTC. Translated, it gives CASSEGTRDPPLYEQYF. V usage is TRBV2 and J usage is TRBJ2-7, with D perhaps being TRBD1 or TRBD2 (5 bases each). CDR3 length: 17 residues. Germline loops: CDR1 SNHLY, CDR2 FYNNEI. Trimming removed 1 base at V and 4 bases at J, with 20 bases between.

This clonotype appeared many times. The chain links TRBV19 to TRBJ2-7, with 8 bases matching TRBD2. The CDR3 sequence is 15 residues long. The germline V gene has CDR1 LNHDA and CDR2 SQIVND (reference sequence). V shed 1 base and J 4 bases; nucleotides not matched to a gene: 6. Written as DNA, the CDR3 is TGTGCCAGTAGTATAGGCCCAGCGGGGGCGTACGAGCAGTACTTC. This gives the protein CASSIGPAGAYEQYF.

There are a few counts of this clonotype. The chain couples TRBV6-2 or TRBV6-3 to TRBJ2-7; 7 bases align to TRBD2. The trim removed 10 bases at V and 6 bases at J, leaving 15 bases unmatched. Germline lookup yields CDR1 MNHEY and CDR2 SVGEGT. There are 14 residues in the CDR3. The CDR3 DNA reads TGTGCCACCTATAGCGGGCAGGGAGGAGGCGAGCAGTACTTC. It yields the protein CATYSGQGGGEQYF.

There are a few counts of this clonotype. The genes are TRBV27 and TRBJ2-1; no reliable D call. Trimming removed 0 bases at V and 3 bases at J, with 6 bases between. The CDR3 totals 14 residues. Germline CDR1 reads MNHEY; CDR2 reads SMNVEV (reference sequence). The CDR3 sequence is CASSLSGRYNEQFF. The CDR3 nucleotides are TGTGCCAGCAGTTTATCTGGTCGCTACAATGAGCAGTTCTTC.

In its sample, this clonotype was seen a few times. The chain has TRBV10-3 and TRBJ1-5; TRBD1 matches 7 bases. The germline V gene encodes CDR1 ENHRY and CDR2 SYGVKD. Unmatched junction bases numbered 8, after V lost 10 bases and J lost 5 bases. The CDR3 has 13 amino acids. DNA for the CDR3: TGTGCCACCAGAGGGACAGCGGATCAGCCCCAGCATTTT. Protein product: CATRGTADQPQHF.

This clonotype has more than one count but fewer than ten. CDR3 sequence: CATSRDPRGRVTSLSYEQYF. The CDR3 nucleotides are TGTGCCACCAGCAGAGATCCCAGGGGTCGGGTCACCTCATTGAGCTACGAGCAGTACTTC. The chain is built from TRBV15 and TRBJ2-7, with D possibly matching TRBD1 (6 bases). The CDR3 is made up of 20 amino acids. V dropped 0 bases and J dropped 3 bases, with 27 bases sitting between them. Per germline, CDR1 LNHNV and CDR2 YYDKDF (reference sequence). The full variable domain, its missing parts supplied by reference TRBV15 and TRBJ2-7, is DAMVIQNPRYQVTQFGKPVTLSCSQTLNHNVMYWYQQKSSQAPKLLFHYYDKDFNNEADTPDNFQSRRPNTSFCFLDIRSPGLGDTAMYLCATSRDPRGRVTSLSYEQYFGPGTRLTVT.

This clonotype was counted only a few times. The chain uses TRBV5-6 and TRBJ2-7; no firm D call. There are 14 residues in the CDR3. The V and J ends lost 6 bases and 4 bases respectively, with 17 bases between them. Per germline, CDR1 SGHDT and CDR2 YYEEEE. The CDR3 here is CASMVRLTLYEQYF. CDR3 DNA: TGTGCCAGCATGGTCCGATTGACGCTTTACGAGCAGTACTTC.

This clonotype has only a few counts. The gene calls are TRBV6-5 and TRBJ2-3; D is unclear. Germline V gene lookup returns CDR1 MNHEY and CDR2 SVGAGI. The CDR3 is made up of 17 amino acids. V dropped 5 bases and J dropped 1 base, with 19 bases sitting between them. The CDR3: CASSDTSRALGTDTQYF. The CDR3, as DNA: TGTGCCAGCAGTGATACCTCCCGGGCCCTAGGCACAGATACGCAGTATTTT.

The chain couples TRBV10-3 to TRBJ1-5; 9 nucleotides match TRBD1. Trimming at V came to 9 bases and at J to 7 bases, leaving 10 bases not matched to a gene. Germline loops: CDR1 ENHRY, CDR2 SYGVKD. CDR3 length: 14 residues. DNA of the CDR3: TGTGCCATAAAGGGACAGGGTGGCCACCAGCCCCAGCATTTT. Translating it yields CAIKGQGGHQPQHF.

The chain employs TRBV7-2 and TRBJ1-3; D is uncertain. The CDR3 has 13 residues. CDR1 SGHTA and CDR2 FQGNSA come from the germline V gene. The V end was cut by 5 bases, the J end by 6 bases, with 11 bases between. The CDR3 coding sequence is TGTGCCAGCAGCCATGGGCGTATAAACACCATATATTTT. Protein product: CASSHGRINTIYF.

There are a few counts of this clonotype. This chain links TRBV7-2 with TRBJ1-3, with D possibly being TRBD1 (5 bases). The CDR3 consists of 17 residues. From germline, CDR1 is SGHTA and CDR2 FQGNSA. The germline V and J ends were trimmed by 2 bases and 1 base, with 15 bases remaining between them. The CDR3 region is CASSLSSGTGSGNTIYF. In DNA form, the CDR3 reads TGTGCCAGCAGCTTAAGTTCTGGGACCGGGTCTGGAAACACCATATATTTT.

V is TRBV5-1 and J is TRBJ2-1, with 16 positions matching TRBD2. CDR1 is SGHRS and CDR2 is YFSETQ in the germline V gene. CDR3 size: 17 residues. The trim removed 4 bases at V and 9 bases at J, leaving 10 bases unmatched. The CDR3 DNA reads as TGCGCCAGCAGCGTTCCGGGACTAGCGGGGGGGATGGGTGAGCAGTTCTTC. Amino acids: CASSVPGLAGGMGEQFF.

This clonotype was detected only a few times. An end of the junction differs from the germline gene, which may be a read error. The J gene is TRBJ2-7, the V gene TRBV28; D is unclear. Germline V CDR1 and CDR2: MDHEN, SYDVKM. This CDR3 is 12 amino acids long. This chain's CDR3 is CATSGHRYEQYF. CDR3 nucleotide sequence: TGTGCCACCAGTGGCCACCGGTACGAGCAGTACTTC.

This clonotype was counted at least ten times. The chain couples TRBV9 to TRBJ2-3, with D tentatively TRBD1 (6 bases). CDR1 is SGDLS and CDR2 is YYNGEE in the germline V gene. CDR3 length equals 17 residues. V was pared by 3 bases and J by 0 bases, with 17 bases between. The DNA of the CDR3 is TGTGCCAGCAGCGCCTACAGGGTCCAGCGGAGCACAGATACGCAGTATTTT. Protein: CASSAYRVQRSTDTQYF.

This clonotype was seen a few times. This chain joins TRBV11-2 and TRBJ1-4; a possible D gene is TRBD1 (6 bases). V gave up 3 bases and J gave up 4 bases, with 12 bases separating them. Per germline, CDR1 SGHAT and CDR2 FQNNGV. The CDR3 consists of 15 residues. The CDR3 region is CASSFTGTINEKLFF. The CDR3 DNA reads TGTGCCAGCAGCTTTACCGGGACAATTAATGAAAAACTGTTTTTT. Full variable domain (remainder filled in from reference TRBV11-2 and TRBJ1-4): EAGVAQSPRYKIIEKRQSVAFWCNPISGHATLYWYQQILGQGPKLLIQFQNNGVVDDSQLPKDRFSAERLKGVDSTLKIQPAKLEDSAVYLCASSFTGTINEKLFFGSGTQLSVL.

There are a few counts of this clonotype. This sequence joins TRBV7-9 and TRBJ2-3; a possible D gene is TRBD2 (5 bases). Germline-derived CDR1 and CDR2 are SEHNR and FQNEAQ (reference sequence). The CDR3 is 15 amino acids. V shed 5 bases and J shed 1 base, with 13 bases lying between them. CDR3 coding DNA: TGTGCCAGCAGCACCCGGTCCGGGGGCACAGATACGCAGTATTTT. It encodes CASSTRSGGTDTQYF.

This clonotype was observed at least ten times. The chain has TRBV7-9 and TRBJ2-1; D gene unclear. Trimming took off 3 bases at V and 7 bases at J, with 4 bases between the two ends. The germline V gene encodes CDR1 SEHNR and CDR2 FQNEAQ (reference sequence). The CDR3 runs 11 residues. The CDR3 is CASSLRNEQFF. CDR3 bases: TGTGCCAGCAGCTTGAGGAATGAGCAGTTCTTC.

The V gene is TRBV7-9, the J gene TRBJ2-3, with D tentatively TRBD1 (5 bases). The V and J ends lost 5 bases and 3 bases respectively, with 15 bases between them. CDR3 size: 15 residues. Germline V gene data show CDR1 as SEHNR and CDR2 as FQNEAQ (reference sequence). This CDR3 is CASSPSGARTDTQYF. The CDR3 nucleotides are TGTGCCAGCAGCCCCTCTGGGGCCCGGACAGATACGCAGTATTTT.

V usage is TRBV9 and J usage is TRBJ2-5, with 9 bases that match TRBD2. The length of the CDR3 is 15 residues. V trimming: 3 bases; J trimming: 4 bases; junction bases outside the gene matches: 7. CDR1 and CDR2 from the germline V gene are SGDLS and YYNGEE. In nucleotides, the CDR3 is TGTGCCAGCAGCGCCCCGGGACTAGCATCAGAGACCCAGTACTTC. Translated: CASSAPGLASETQYF.

The chain recombines TRBV7-3 with TRBJ2-3; possible D gene TRBD1, 6 bases. CDR3 length: 15 residues. Germline values: CDR1 SGHTA, CDR2 FQGTGA. Trimming took off 3 bases at V and 5 bases at J, with 15 bases between the two ends. In nucleotides, the CDR3 is TGTGCCAGCAGCTTCTTACCAGGGGCCGGAGATACGCAGTATTTT. Encoded protein: CASSFLPGAGDTQYF.

The genes are TRBV6-5 and TRBJ2-7, with 11 bases lining up with TRBD2. The CDR3 is made up of 14 amino acids. The germline V gene has CDR1 MNHEY and CDR2 SVGAGI. V gave up 6 bases and J gave up 4 bases; unmatched junction bases: 5. CDR3 coding DNA: TGTGCCAGCAGGAGGACTAGCGGGCGTTACGAGCAGTACTTC. It translates to CASRRTSGRYEQYF.

The chain uses TRBV15 and TRBJ1-1; the D gene is possibly TRBD1 (5 bases). V lost 3 bases and J lost 5, with 10 bases in between. The CDR3 covers 13 residues. The germline V gene has CDR1 LNHNV and CDR2 YYDKDF (reference sequence). CDR3 sequence (DNA): TGTGCCACCAGCAGTACCGGGGGGACTGAAGCTTTCTTT. Amino acid sequence: CATSSTGGTEAFF.

This clonotype was seen many times. This chain joins TRBV5-1 and TRBJ2-3, with D uncertain. Trimming left V 0 bases short and J 4 bases short, with 12 bases between. The CDR3 runs to 15 residues. Germline V CDR1 and CDR2: SGHRS, YFSETQ. For the CDR3, the DNA is TGCGCCAGCAGCTTGGGACTTACGGCGGCAGATACGCAGTATTTT. This encodes CASSLGLTAADTQYF.

CDR3 region: CASSQEHRRGTDTQYF. The CDR3, as DNA: TGCGCCAGCAGCCAAGAGCATAGGAGGGGAACAGATACGCAGTATTTT. This rearrangement joins TRBV4-1 to TRBJ2-3, with D maybe TRBD2 (6 bases). This CDR3 comprises 16 residues. Germline V gene sequence: CDR1 MGHRA, CDR2 YSYEKL. The V gene lost 0 bases and the J gene lost 3 bases, with 13 bases spanning the gap.

Many counts were recorded for this clonotype. The V and J genes are TRBV3-1 and TRBJ2-1, with 7 bases matching TRBD1. The CDR3 contains 15 residues. Trimming removed 1 base from V and 9 bases from J; junction bases left unmatched: 9. Per the germline V gene, CDR1 is LGHDT and CDR2 is YNNKEL (reference sequence). The CDR3 coding sequence is TGTGCCAGCAGCCAAGCGTATCACAGGGGTGGTGAGCAGTTCTTC. This sequence encodes CASSQAYHRGGEQFF.